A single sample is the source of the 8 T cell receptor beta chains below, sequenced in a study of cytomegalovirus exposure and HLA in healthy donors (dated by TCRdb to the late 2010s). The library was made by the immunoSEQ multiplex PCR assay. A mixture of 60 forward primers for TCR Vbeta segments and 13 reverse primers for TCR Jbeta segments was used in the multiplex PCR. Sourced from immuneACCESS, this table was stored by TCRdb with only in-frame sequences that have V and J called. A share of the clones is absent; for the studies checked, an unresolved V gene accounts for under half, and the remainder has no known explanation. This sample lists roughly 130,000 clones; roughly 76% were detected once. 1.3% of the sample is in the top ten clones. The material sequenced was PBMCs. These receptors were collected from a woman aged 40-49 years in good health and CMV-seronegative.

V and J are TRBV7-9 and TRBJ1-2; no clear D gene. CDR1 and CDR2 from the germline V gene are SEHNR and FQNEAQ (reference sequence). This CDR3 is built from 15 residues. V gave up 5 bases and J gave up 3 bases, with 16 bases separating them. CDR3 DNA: TGTGCCAGCAGCCCCCCGTTTCTGGGCGACTATGGCTACACCTTC. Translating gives CASSPPFLGDYGYTF.

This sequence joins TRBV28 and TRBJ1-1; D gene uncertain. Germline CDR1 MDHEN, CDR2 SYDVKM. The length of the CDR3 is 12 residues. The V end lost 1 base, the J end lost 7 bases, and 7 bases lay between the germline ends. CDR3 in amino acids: CASSLYGSEAFF. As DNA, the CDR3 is TGTGCCAGCAGTTTATATGGTAGTGAAGCTTTCTTT.

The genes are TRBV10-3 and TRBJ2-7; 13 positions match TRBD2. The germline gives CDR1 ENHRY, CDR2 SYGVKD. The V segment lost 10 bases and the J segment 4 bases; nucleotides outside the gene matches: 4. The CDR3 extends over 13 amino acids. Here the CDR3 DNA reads TGTGCCACCGGACTAGCGGGGGAGTACGAGCAGTACTTC. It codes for CATGLAGEYEQYF.

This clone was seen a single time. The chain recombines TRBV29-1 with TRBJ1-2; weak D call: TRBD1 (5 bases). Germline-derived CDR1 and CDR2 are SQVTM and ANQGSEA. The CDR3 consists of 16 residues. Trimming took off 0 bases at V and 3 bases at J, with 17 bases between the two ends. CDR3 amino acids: CSVEDLERGVYYGYTF. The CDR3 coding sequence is TGCAGCGTTGAAGATCTCGAGCGGGGCGTATACTATGGCTACACCTTC.

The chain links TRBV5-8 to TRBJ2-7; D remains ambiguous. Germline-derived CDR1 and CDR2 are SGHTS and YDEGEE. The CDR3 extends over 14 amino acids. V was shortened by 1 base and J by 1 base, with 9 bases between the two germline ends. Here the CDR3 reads CASSLLASSYEQYF. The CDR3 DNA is TGTGCCAGCAGCTTGTTAGCCAGTTCCTACGAGCAGTACTTC.

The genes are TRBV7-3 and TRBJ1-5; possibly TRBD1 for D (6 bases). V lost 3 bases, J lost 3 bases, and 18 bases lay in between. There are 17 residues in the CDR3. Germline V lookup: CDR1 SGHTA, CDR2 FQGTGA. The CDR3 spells CASSFNREMEVNQPQHF. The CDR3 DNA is TGTGCCAGCAGCTTCAACAGGGAGATGGAGGTCAATCAGCCCCAGCATTTT.

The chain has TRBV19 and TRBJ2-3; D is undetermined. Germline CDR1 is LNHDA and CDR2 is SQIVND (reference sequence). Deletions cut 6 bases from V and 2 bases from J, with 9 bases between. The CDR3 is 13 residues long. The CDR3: CASSQRLTDTQYF. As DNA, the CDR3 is TGTGCCAGTAGCCAGCGACTCACAGATACGCAGTATTTT.

The CDR3 loop reads CASTPEQGAAPGGYTF. The CDR3 DNA is TGTGCCAGTACCCCCGAACAGGGGGCGGCCCCGGGCGGCTACACCTTC. This chain connects TRBV19 to TRBJ1-2, with 9 nucleotides matching TRBD1. Germline V gene lookup returns CDR1 LNHDA and CDR2 SQIVND (reference sequence). The CDR3 contains 16 residues. The V segment lost 7 bases and the J segment 8 bases; nucleotides outside the gene matches: 17.